This T cell receptor beta chain was sequenced for a study of cytomegalovirus exposure and HLA in healthy donors. This CDR3 has 15 amino acids. Per the germline V gene, CDR1 is MNHEY and CDR2 is SVGAGI. Between the trimmed V and J ends, which lost 0 bases and 4 bases, there was a span of 12 bases. As regards this clone: The antigen is unknown.

Findings and limits, study-wide: Analyses of presence/absence relied on an assumption of roughly uniform sequencing depth across donors. Links to common viral pathogens appeared, in a later analysis, for several of the most significant clusters. The dataset shows that most TCR sequences were rare, while some public TCRs occurred in many donors.

The PCR made use of 60 Vbeta and 13 Jbeta primers. The repertoire was sequenced with immunoSEQ multiplex PCR; TCRdb's copy has only in-frame clones and lacks some. The data show about 120,000 clones, approximately 77% seen once. Sequencing used PBMCs. The source is a man in his fifties or sixties in good health and CMV-seropositive. The chain uses TRBV6-5 and TRBJ2-5; TRBD2 might be the D (6 bases). CDR3 DNA sequence: TGTGCCAGCAGTTACTCGTTACAGCGGGTAGAGACCCAGTACTTC. This encodes CASSYSLQRVETQYF.